This T cell receptor beta chain appears in the sequencing data of a study of T cell changes during pregnancy in multiple sclerosis. Clones were read by immunoSEQ multiplex PCR, and TCRdb kept only the in-frame ones, dropping some. Of 25,000 to 30,000 clones listed, around nine tenths are singletons. The CDR3 is 15 residues long. Trimming pared 1 base from V and 4 bases from J, leaving 16 bases between. Germline values: CDR1 GTSNPN, CDR2 SVGIG (reference sequence). The receptor was isolated from a female donor with multiple sclerosis, enrolled in a pregnancy study. Specimen: CD4+ T cells from peripheral blood mononuclear cells, collected in the first trimester of pregnancy. The chain has TRBV30 and TRBJ1-2, with D unclear. Here the CDR3 DNA reads TGTGCCTGGAGTGGCCGGGGAGCGGGTGGCTATGGCTACACCTTC. Translating gives CAWSGRGAGGYGYTF.